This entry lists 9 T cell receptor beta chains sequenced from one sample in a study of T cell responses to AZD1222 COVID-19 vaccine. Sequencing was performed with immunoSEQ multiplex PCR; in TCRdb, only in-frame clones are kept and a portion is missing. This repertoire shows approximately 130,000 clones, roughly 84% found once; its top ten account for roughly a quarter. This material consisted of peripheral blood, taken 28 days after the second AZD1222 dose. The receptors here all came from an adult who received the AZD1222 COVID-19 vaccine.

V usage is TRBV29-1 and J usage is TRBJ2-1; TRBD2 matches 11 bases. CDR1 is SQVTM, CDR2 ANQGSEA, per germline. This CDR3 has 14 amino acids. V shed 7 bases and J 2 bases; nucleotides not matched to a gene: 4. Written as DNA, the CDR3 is TGCAGCGCGCCGACTAGCGGGGCCTACAATGAGCAGTTCTTC. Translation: CSAPTSGAYNEQFF.

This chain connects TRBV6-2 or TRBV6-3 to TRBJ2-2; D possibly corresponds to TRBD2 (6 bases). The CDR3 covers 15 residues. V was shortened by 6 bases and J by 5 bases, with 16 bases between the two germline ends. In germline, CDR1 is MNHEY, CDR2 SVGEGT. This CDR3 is CASSQGPAGTGELFF. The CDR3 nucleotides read TGTGCCAGCAGCCAGGGACCGGCGGGGACCGGGGAGCTGTTTTTT.

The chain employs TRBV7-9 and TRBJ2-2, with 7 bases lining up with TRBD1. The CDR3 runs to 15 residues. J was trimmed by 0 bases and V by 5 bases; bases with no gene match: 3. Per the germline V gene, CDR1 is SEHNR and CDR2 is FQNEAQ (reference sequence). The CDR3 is CASSPGQTNTGELFF. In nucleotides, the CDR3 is TGTGCCAGCAGCCCGGGACAGACGAACACCGGGGAGCTGTTTTTT.

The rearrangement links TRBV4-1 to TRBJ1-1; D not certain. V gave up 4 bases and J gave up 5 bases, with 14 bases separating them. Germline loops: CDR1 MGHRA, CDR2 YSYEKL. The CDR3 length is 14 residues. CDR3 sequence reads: CASSPSGGGTEAFF. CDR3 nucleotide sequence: TGCGCCAGCAGCCCCTCTGGTGGCGGGACTGAAGCTTTCTTT.

The CDR3 protein is CASTLGRWEPQHF. In DNA, the CDR3 is TGTGCCAGCACATTAGGACGGTGGGAGCCCCAGCATTTT. This chain connects TRBV18 to TRBJ1-5, with D hard to call. The CDR3 totals 13 residues. Per the germline V gene, CDR1 is KGHSH and CDR2 is LQKENI. Trimming removed 8 bases at V and 8 bases at J, with 16 bases between.

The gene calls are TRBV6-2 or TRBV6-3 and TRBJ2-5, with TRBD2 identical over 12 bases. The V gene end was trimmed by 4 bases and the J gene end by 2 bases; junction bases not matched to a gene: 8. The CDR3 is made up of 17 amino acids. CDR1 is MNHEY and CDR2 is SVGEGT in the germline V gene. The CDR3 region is CASSSSLAGGFQETQYF. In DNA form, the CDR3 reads TGTGCCAGCAGTTCCTCACTAGCGGGGGGTTTTCAAGAGACCCAGTACTTC.

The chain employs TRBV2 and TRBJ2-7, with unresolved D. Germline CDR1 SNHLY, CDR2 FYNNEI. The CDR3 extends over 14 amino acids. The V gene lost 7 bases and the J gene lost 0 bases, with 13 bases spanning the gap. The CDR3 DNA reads TGTGCCAGCAAAGTAGACACAAGCTCCTACGAGCAGTACTTC. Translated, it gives CASKVDTSSYEQYF.

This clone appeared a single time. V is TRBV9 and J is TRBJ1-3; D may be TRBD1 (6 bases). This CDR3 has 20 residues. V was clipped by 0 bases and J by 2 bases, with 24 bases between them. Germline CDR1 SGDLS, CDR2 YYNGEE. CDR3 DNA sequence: TGTGCCAGCAGCGTAGAGCGTTTATCCGCAGGGGAGCTCCCTGGAAACACCATATATTTT. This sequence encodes CASSVERLSAGELPGNTIYF.

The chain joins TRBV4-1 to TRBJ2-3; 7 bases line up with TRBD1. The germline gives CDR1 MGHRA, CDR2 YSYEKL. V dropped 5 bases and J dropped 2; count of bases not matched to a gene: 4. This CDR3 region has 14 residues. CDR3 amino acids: CASSLGQYTDTQYF. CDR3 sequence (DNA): TGCGCCAGCAGCTTGGGACAGTACACAGATACGCAGTATTTT.